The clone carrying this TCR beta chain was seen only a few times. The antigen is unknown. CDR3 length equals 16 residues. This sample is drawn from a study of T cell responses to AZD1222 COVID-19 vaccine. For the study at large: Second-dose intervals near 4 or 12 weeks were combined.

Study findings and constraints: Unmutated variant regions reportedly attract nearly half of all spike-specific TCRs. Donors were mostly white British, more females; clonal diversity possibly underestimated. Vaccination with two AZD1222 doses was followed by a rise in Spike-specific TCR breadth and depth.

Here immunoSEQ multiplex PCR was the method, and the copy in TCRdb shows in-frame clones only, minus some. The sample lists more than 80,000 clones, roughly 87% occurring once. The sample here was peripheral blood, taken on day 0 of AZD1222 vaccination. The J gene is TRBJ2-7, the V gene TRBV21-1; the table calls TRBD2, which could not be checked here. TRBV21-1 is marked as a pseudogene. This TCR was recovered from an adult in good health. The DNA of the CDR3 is TGTGCCAGCAGCCCCCGGGGAGCGGGAGCGGGTTGCGAGCAGTACTTC. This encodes CASSPRGAGAGCEQYF.